A single sample gave rise to the 25 T cell receptor beta chains below, sequenced in a study of T cells in tuberculosis. This table comes from immunoSEQ multiplex PCR, and its TCRdb copy is limited to in-frame clones, with some not included. The profile shows more than 30,000 clones, around 93% of them singletons. The specimen sequenced was PBMCs. All receptors derive from a donor aged 10-30 years with latent tuberculosis or without tuberculosis infection. Some clones in this sample may be carry-over from other donors' samples.

In DNA form, the CDR3 reads TGTGCCAGCAGCTTTGAACAGGGGCTTTCTGGGGCCAACGTCCTGACTTTC. Translated: CASSFEQGLSGANVLTF. This chain connects TRBV5-6 to TRBJ2-6, with 7 bases identical to TRBD1. The length of the CDR3 is 17 residues. Germline trimming cut 2 bases from V and 1 base from J; bases unmatched to any gene: 6. The germline V gene has CDR1 SGHDT and CDR2 YYEEEE. Variable domain in full (rest from reference TRBV5-6 and TRBJ2-6): DAGVTQSPTHLIKTRGQQVTLRCSPKSGHDTVSWYQQALGQGPQFIFQYYEEEERQRGNFPDRFSGHQFPNYSSELNVNALLLGDSALYLCASSFEQGLSGANVLTFGAGSRLTVL.

CDR3 loop: CASSYSDSYEQYF. The CDR3 coding sequence is TGTGCCAGCAGTTATTCGGACAGCTACGAGCAGTACTTC. The V gene is TRBV6-5, the J gene TRBJ2-7; D may be TRBD1 (6 bases). In germline, CDR1 is MNHEY, CDR2 SVGAGI. V lost 3 bases and J 3 bases, leaving 9 bases between the germline ends. The CDR3 extends over 13 amino acids.

This clone has just one count. The genes are TRBV2 and TRBJ1-1; tentative D call: TRBD1 (6 bases). V lost 4 bases to trimming and J lost 1 base, with 7 bases between them. The CDR3 runs to 13 residues. Germline loops: CDR1 SNHLY, CDR2 FYNNEI. Here the CDR3 DNA reads TGTGCCAGCAGTGTACAGGGGAACACTGAAGCTTTCTTT. Residues: CASSVQGNTEAFF.

V is TRBV11-2 and J is TRBJ1-1; D remains unclear. The CDR3 spans 14 residues. The germline V and J ends were trimmed by 4 bases and 6 bases, with 15 bases remaining between them. Germline V gives CDR1 SGHAT, CDR2 FQNNGV. CDR3 DNA: TGTGCCAGCAGCTCCCTTAAGCTCGTCTCTGAAGCTTTCTTT. This codes for CASSSLKLVSEAFF.

This clone was seen only once. The chain links TRBV4-3 to TRBJ1-3; D remains unclear. The CDR3 totals 19 residues. From germline, CDR1 is LGHNA and CDR2 YSLEER. V shed 0 bases and J shed 0 bases, with 18 bases lying between them. The CDR3 loop reads CASSQELPFDESSGNTIYF. In nucleotides, the CDR3 is TGCGCCAGCAGCCAAGAACTTCCGTTCGATGAGAGCTCTGGAAACACCATATATTTT.

This chain joins TRBV5-4 and TRBJ1-6; D is undetermined. Trimming took 4 bases from V and 7 from J, leaving 15 bases between them. The CDR3 runs to 15 residues. Germline CDR1 SGHNT, CDR2 YYREEE (reference sequence). CDR3 sequence reads: CASSPMGRPNSPLHF. DNA for the CDR3: TGTGCCAGCAGCCCGATGGGCAGACCAAATTCACCCCTCCACTTT.

This clone is classed as medium-sized. The rearrangement uses TRBV30 and TRBJ1-1, with D possibly TRBD1 on 5 matching bases. The ends were cut back, 3 bases at V and 7 bases at J, with 15 bases in the middle. The CDR3 is 13 amino acids. Germline values: CDR1 GTSNPN, CDR2 SVGIG (reference sequence). CDR3 region: CAWSPGGVLEAFF. The CDR3 DNA follows: TGTGCCTGGAGCCCCGGGGGGGTCCTTGAAGCTTTCTTT. The entire variable domain, with the rest obtained from reference TRBV30 and TRBJ1-1, is as follows: SQTIHQWPATLVQPVGSPLSLECTVEGTSNPNLYWYRQAAGRGLQLLFYSVGIGQISSEVPQNLSASRPQDRQFILSSKKLLLSDSGFYLCAWSPGGVLEAFFGQGTRLTVV.

J is TRBJ1-2 and V is TRBV30, with D hard to call. This CDR3 comprises 13 residues. Trimming removed 2 bases at V and 0 bases at J, with 7 bases between. CDR1 is GTSNPN, CDR2 SVGIG, per germline (reference sequence). For the CDR3, the DNA is TGTGCCTGGAGTCTAGGAGCTAACTATGGCTACACCTTC. This sequence encodes CAWSLGANYGYTF.

This clone appeared a single time. The rearrangement joins TRBV2 to TRBJ1-5; D is undetermined. CDR1 and CDR2 from the germline V gene are SNHLY and FYNNEI. This CDR3 has 14 residues. The V and J ends lost 3 bases and 4 bases respectively, with 10 bases between them. CDR3 nucleotide sequence: TGTGCCAGCAGTGAGGTGACTTTAAATCAGCCCCAGCATTTT. This codes for CASSEVTLNQPQHF. The whole variable domain, filled in from reference TRBV2 and TRBJ1-5, reads EPEVTQTPSHQVTQMGQEVILRCVPISNHLYFYWYRQILGQKVEFLVSFYNNEISEKSEIFDDQFSVERPDGSNFTLKIRSTKLEDSAMYFCASSEVTLNQPQHFGDGTRLSIL.

The chain employs TRBV11-2 and TRBJ2-3; no clear D gene. The CDR3 length is 17 residues. V lost 3 bases and J lost 0, with 16 bases in between. Per the germline V gene, CDR1 is SGHAT and CDR2 is FQNNGV. The CDR3 spells CASSLSLYRSSTDTQYF. CDR3 coding DNA: TGTGCCAGCAGCTTGAGCCTCTATCGCTCTAGCACAGATACGCAGTATTTT.

The chain carries TRBV4-3 and TRBJ1-4; TRBD1 aligns across 8 bases. V was clipped by 2 bases and J by 9 bases; unmatched bases: 8. The CDR3 extends over 15 amino acids. Germline CDR1 LGHNA, CDR2 YSLEER. The DNA for the CDR3 is TGCGCCAGCAGCCAATCGGACAGGGTATTTCAAAAACTGTTTTTT. Its translation: CASSQSDRVFQKLFF.

For the CDR3, the DNA is TGTGCCAGCAGCCCCCGGACAGGGACTGGGGCCAACGTCCTGACTTTC. Encoded protein: CASSPRTGTGANVLTF. The chain is built from TRBV14 and TRBJ2-6; TRBD1 agrees at 8 bases. Germline CDR1 and CDR2: SGHDN and FVKESK. This CDR3 region has 16 residues. V lost 4 bases and J lost 2; bases outside the gene matches: 4.

V is TRBV11-2 and J is TRBJ2-6, with TRBD1 as a possible D gene (5 bases). CDR1 SGHAT and CDR2 FQNNGV come from the germline V gene. CDR3 length equals 15 residues. The ends were cut back, 4 bases at V and 2 bases at J, with 9 bases in the middle. For the CDR3, the DNA is TGTGCCAGCAGCTCAGGGAAACCTGGGGCCAACGTCCTGACTTTC. Translation gives CASSSGKPGANVLTF.

The chain combines TRBV7-9 with TRBJ2-7; D might be TRBD1 (6 bases). The CDR3 consists of 16 residues. In germline, CDR1 is SEHNR, CDR2 FQNEAQ (reference sequence). Trimming took off 2 bases at V and 3 bases at J, with 17 bases between the two ends. The CDR3 sequence is CASSLNQGPKYYEQYF. In DNA form, the CDR3 reads TGTGCCAGCAGCTTAAATCAGGGGCCAAAGTACTACGAGCAGTACTTC.

This chain uses TRBV5-1 with TRBJ2-5; possibly TRBD1 for D (5 bases). Germline lookup yields CDR1 SGHRS and CDR2 YFSETQ. The CDR3 is made up of 14 amino acids. V was pared by 0 bases and J by 2 bases, with 8 bases between. The CDR3 sequence: CASSLGSGQETQYF. The CDR3 DNA reads as TGCGCCAGCAGCTTGGGGTCAGGGCAAGAGACCCAGTACTTC.

This clone is large in the sample. This chain connects TRBV29-1 to TRBJ2-3; TRBD1 agrees at 7 bases. The CDR3 consists of 14 residues. The germline V gene has CDR1 SQVTM and CDR2 ANQGSEA. V shed 6 bases and J 2 bases; nucleotides not matched to a gene: 8. The CDR3 here is CSVQGVGITDTQYF. In DNA, the CDR3 is TGCAGCGTCCAGGGGGTGGGGATCACAGATACGCAGTATTTT.

The gene calls are TRBV7-2 and TRBJ2-7; tentatively, D is TRBD1 (6 bases). From germline, CDR1 is SGHTA and CDR2 FQGNSA. The CDR3 sequence is 16 residues long. Trimming removed 0 bases from V and 2 bases from J, with 14 bases in between. CDR3 nucleotides: TGTGCCAGCAGCTTAGCTGGGACATCCCCGGCCTACGAGCAGTACTTC. It encodes CASSLAGTSPAYEQYF.

V gene TRBV19 combines with J gene TRBJ1-1, with D possibly matching TRBD1 (6 bases). Germline CDR1 and CDR2: LNHDA and SQIVND (reference sequence). V was trimmed by 5 bases and J by 3 bases, leaving 22 bases between them. CDR3 length: 17 amino acids. CDR3 sequence (DNA): TGTGCCAGTAGTTCCCTCGGGGCAGGGGCATCTGACACTGAAGCTTTCTTT. Protein product: CASSSLGAGASDTEAFF. The whole variable domain, filled in from reference TRBV19 and TRBJ1-1, reads DGGITQSPKYLFRKEGQNVTLSCEQNLNHDAMYWYRQDPGQGLRLIYYSQIVNDFQKGDIAEGYSVSREKKESFPLTVTSAQKNPTAFYLCASSSLGAGASDTEAFFGQGTRLTVV.

The chain links TRBV6-1 to TRBJ1-1, with unresolved D. From germline, CDR1 is MNHNS and CDR2 SASEGT. Trimming cost V 3 bases and J 5 bases, with 19 bases left between them. This CDR3 has 16 residues. CDR3 sequence (DNA): TGTGCCAGCAGTGAGAGTGGTGAGGGCTCGGGAACTGAAGCTTTCTTT. Its protein product is CASSESGEGSGTEAFF.

The CDR3 bases are TGTGCCAGCTCACCCCCGGGACAGGGGGAGGGTGAGCAGTTCTTC. Amino acid sequence: CASSPPGQGEGEQFF. The V and J genes are TRBV18 and TRBJ2-1; 11 nucleotides align to TRBD1. The CDR3 is made up of 15 amino acids. Trimming took 3 bases from V and 9 from J; bases not matched to a gene: 7. Germline V gene sequence: CDR1 KGHSH, CDR2 LQKENI.

The genes are TRBV19 and TRBJ2-7; possibly TRBD2 for D (6 bases). There are 16 residues in the CDR3. CDR1 and CDR2 from the germline V gene are LNHDA and SQIVND (reference sequence). V lost 4 bases to trimming and J lost 6 bases, with 22 bases between them. DNA for the CDR3: TGTGCCAGTAGTAGGCTGGGGGACTCACCTGACGGCGAGCAGTACTTC. Protein product: CASSRLGDSPDGEQYF.

This chain joins TRBV19 and TRBJ1-1; a possible D gene is TRBD1 (5 bases). Germline loops: CDR1 LNHDA, CDR2 SQIVND (reference sequence). The CDR3 runs to 13 residues. V was pared by 2 bases and J by 4 bases, with 8 bases between. The CDR3 region is CASSIRGSTEAFF. CDR3 coding DNA: TGTGCCAGTAGTATAAGGGGATCCACTGAAGCTTTCTTT.

This clone was seen just once. J is TRBJ2-1 and V is TRBV10-3, with TRBD1 matching 8 bases. The germline V gene has CDR1 ENHRY and CDR2 SYGVKD. Germline trimming cut 5 bases from V and 0 bases from J; bases unmatched to any gene: 3. This CDR3 is 15 amino acids long. CDR3 bases: TGTGCCATCAGTCGGACAGGGAGCTCCTACAATGAGCAGTTCTTC. Residues: CAISRTGSSYNEQFF.

V usage is TRBV6-5 and J usage is TRBJ2-3; maybe TRBD2 (5 bases). Germline V gene data show CDR1 as MNHEY and CDR2 as SVGAGI. V lost 3 bases to trimming and J lost 1 base, with 14 bases between them. The CDR3 is 16 amino acids. The CDR3 coding sequence is TGTGCCAGCAGTTATCTGCGGACTGGGGGCACAGATACGCAGTATTTT. The encoded protein is CASSYLRTGGTDTQYF.

The rearrangement uses TRBV29-1 and TRBJ2-3, with 9 bases that match TRBD1. Per germline, CDR1 SQVTM and CDR2 ANQGSEA. This CDR3 has 17 residues. J lost 2 bases, V lost 4 bases, and 13 bases had no gene match. CDR3 protein: CSVGVKEWTGDTDTQYF. CDR3 nucleotide sequence: TGCAGCGTTGGGGTAAAGGAATGGACAGGGGACACAGATACGCAGTATTTT.